One sample yielded the 26 T cell receptor beta chains listed below, sequenced in a study of cytomegalovirus exposure and HLA in healthy donors. PCR amplification relied on 60 Vbeta primers (plus 13 Jbeta primers). Data came from immunoSEQ multiplex PCR; TCRdb stores just in-frame clones and leaves some out. The table lists about 100,000 clones, about three quarters of them singletons. The source material was PBMCs. These receptor sequences come from a man aged 60 to 75 in good health and CMV-seropositive.

The sample holds one count of this clone. The chain links TRBV4-1 to TRBJ2-5; 7 bases align to TRBD1. J was trimmed by 5 bases and V by 3 bases; bases with no gene match: 12. The CDR3 totals 16 residues. CDR1 and CDR2 (germline): MGHRA, YSYEKL. The DNA of the CDR3 is TGCGCCAGCAGCCAGGAACCGTTTAGGGGGCCGGAGACCCAGTACTTC. It encodes CASSQEPFRGPETQYF.

The genes are TRBV5-1 and TRBJ1-4; TRBD1 aligns across 10 bases. The V and J ends lost 1 base and 8 bases, in that order; junction bases with no gene match: 5. Per the germline V gene, CDR1 is SGHRS and CDR2 is YFSETQ. The CDR3 consists of 15 residues. This CDR3 is CASSLSGTGEEKLFF. The CDR3 nucleotides are TGCGCCAGCAGCTTGTCGGGGACAGGGGAAGAAAAACTGTTTTTT.

The chain uses TRBV9 and TRBJ2-3; D unresolved. Per germline, CDR1 SGDLS and CDR2 YYNGEE. The CDR3 contains 14 residues. Trimming left V 0 bases short and J 1 base short, with 6 bases between. DNA of the CDR3: TGTGCCAGCAGCGTAGGCGGCCGCACAGATACGCAGTATTTT. Translation gives CASSVGGRTDTQYF.

V usage is TRBV5-1 and J usage is TRBJ2-5; TRBD2 is a possible D gene (7 bases). Trimming left V 4 bases short and J 0 bases short, with 10 bases between. CDR3 size: 14 residues. CDR1 and CDR2 from the germline V gene are SGHRS and YFSETQ. CDR3 sequence (DNA): TGCGCCAGCAGCCGGGGGGCAGACCAAGAGACCCAGTACTTC. Protein: CASSRGADQETQYF.

The chain carries TRBV6-1 and TRBJ1-2, with 11 bases identical to TRBD1. Germline assignment: CDR1 MNHNS and CDR2 SASEGT. With V trimmed by 7 bases and J by 2 bases, 3 bases remained unmatched. CDR3 length: 14 amino acids. In DNA form, the CDR3 reads TGTGCCAGCAAAAGGGACAGGGGGAACTATGGCTACACCTTC. It encodes CASKRDRGNYGYTF.

This rearrangement joins TRBV9 to TRBJ2-7; 11 nucleotides align to TRBD1. The V gene's germline CDR1 is SGDLS and CDR2 YYNGEE. This CDR3 contains 19 residues. J was trimmed by 4 bases and V by 0 bases; bases with no gene match: 15. The CDR3 region has the DNA TGTGCCAGCAGCGTAGCCGCCCCGGTTGGGACAGGGGGAATGTACGAGCAGTACTTC. Protein product: CASSVAAPVGTGGMYEQYF.

The J gene is TRBJ1-6, the V gene TRBV11-2; D perhaps matches TRBD1 (6 bases). With 5 bases removed from V and 0 bases from J, the gap between germline ends came to 14 bases. The CDR3 consists of 17 residues. Germline V gene lookup returns CDR1 SGHAT and CDR2 FQNNGV. CDR3 loop: CASSLRTASSYNSPLHF. The DNA of the CDR3 is TGTGCCAGCAGCCTCCGGACAGCAAGCTCCTATAATTCACCCCTCCACTTT.

This rearrangement joins TRBV4-3 to TRBJ2-7; a weak D match, TRBD2 (6 bases). The germline V gene encodes CDR1 LGHNA and CDR2 YSLEER. With 2 bases removed from V and 4 bases from J, the gap between germline ends came to 9 bases. There are 13 residues in the CDR3. DNA of the CDR3: TGCGCCAGCAGCCAAAGGAGGGGATACGAGCAGTACTTC. Translating it yields CASSQRRGYEQYF.

The gene calls are TRBV7-2 and TRBJ1-2; tentatively, D is TRBD1 (5 bases). There are 16 residues in the CDR3. V shed 3 bases and J shed 8 bases, with 22 bases lying between them. CDR1 is SGHTA, CDR2 FQGNSA, per germline. The CDR3, as DNA: TGTGCCAGCAGCTTCAAGGGGATAGGTGGGGTCGGAGGCTACACCTTC. Translating gives CASSFKGIGGVGGYTF.

This clone was counted only a few times. The rearrangement uses TRBV18 and TRBJ2-3; 9 positions agree with TRBD1. V lost 1 base and J lost 4; bases outside the gene matches: 3. The CDR3 is 15 amino acids. CDR1 is KGHSH, CDR2 LQKENI, per germline. CDR3 protein: CASSPRDRGSDTQYF. The CDR3, as DNA: TGTGCCAGCTCACCACGAGACAGGGGGTCAGATACGCAGTATTTT.

The chain employs TRBV7-3 and TRBJ1-1; TRBD1 might be the D (5 bases). The length of the CDR3 is 13 residues. V was trimmed by 1 base and J by 7 bases, leaving 10 bases between them. Germline V gene sequence: CDR1 SGHTA, CDR2 FQGTGA. This CDR3 is CASSLKQGFEAFF. The CDR3 nucleotides are TGTGCCAGCAGCTTAAAGCAGGGCTTTGAAGCTTTCTTT.

The V gene is TRBV6-6, the J gene TRBJ2-1; TRBD2 matches 7 bases. With V trimmed by 4 bases and J by 10 bases, 7 bases remained unmatched. The germline gives CDR1 MNHNY, CDR2 SVGAGI (reference sequence). The CDR3 is 13 amino acids. The CDR3 region is CASSSSWGGEQFF. The CDR3 region has the DNA TGTGCCAGCAGTTCTTCTTGGGGAGGGGAGCAGTTCTTC.

The rearrangement joins TRBV6-5 to TRBJ2-2, with 9 bases aligning to TRBD1. The CDR3 is 14 residues long. From germline, CDR1 is MNHEY and CDR2 SVGAGI. V dropped 10 bases and J dropped 5; count of bases not matched to a gene: 8. The CDR3 region is CAIKGTGRTGELFF. The DNA of the CDR3 is TGTGCCATTAAAGGGACAGGGAGGACCGGGGAGCTGTTTTTT.

This chain connects TRBV6-5 to TRBJ1-2; TRBD1 is a possible D gene (6 bases). Trimming took 5 bases from V and 7 from J, leaving 11 bases between them. The length of the CDR3 is 12 residues. Germline V gene data show CDR1 as MNHEY and CDR2 as SVGAGI. The CDR3 here is CASSKTGSGYTF. DNA of the CDR3: TGTGCCAGCAGTAAAACAGGGAGTGGCTACACCTTC.

CDR3 nucleotides: TGTGCCAGCAGTCCACAGGGGGCATCTGGAAACACCATATATTTT. This gives the protein CASSPQGASGNTIYF. The J gene is TRBJ1-3, the V gene TRBV6-5; 9 nucleotides line up with TRBD1. Trimming removed 5 bases from V and 1 base from J; junction bases left unmatched: 3. Looked up from germline, CDR1 is MNHEY and CDR2 is SVGAGI. The CDR3 runs to 15 residues.

The chain recombines TRBV7-9 with TRBJ2-3; 7 bases line up with TRBD2. The ends lost 6 bases at V and 7 bases at J; junction bases unmatched: 4. The CDR3 totals 12 residues. From germline, CDR1 is SEHNR and CDR2 FQNEAQ (reference sequence). The CDR3 nucleotides are TGTGCCAGCAGTCCTAGCGGTTATACGCAGTATTTT. Residues: CASSPSGYTQYF. Combining the CDR3 with reference TRBV7-9 and TRBJ2-3 gives the whole variable domain DTGVSQNPRHKITKRGQNVTFRCDPISEHNRLYWYRQTLGQGPEFLTYFQNEAQLEKSRLLSDRFSAERPKGSFSTLEIQRTEQGDSAMYLCASSPSGYTQYFGPGTRLTVL.

This chain links TRBV9 with TRBJ2-2; perhaps TRBD2 as D (5 bases). CDR3 length equals 15 residues. Germline CDR1 SGDLS, CDR2 YYNGEE. V lost 1 base and J lost 2, with 9 bases in between. The CDR3 sequence is CASSVTRENTGELFF. The DNA for the CDR3 is TGTGCCAGCAGCGTAACCCGGGAAAACACCGGGGAGCTGTTTTTT.

This clone was counted a single time. The rearrangement uses TRBV7-9 and TRBJ2-5; TRBD1 matches at 9 bases. TRBJ2-7 explains the end of the DNA better; the J call may be wrong. CDR3 length equals 12 residues. Germline lookup yields CDR1 SEHNR and CDR2 FQNEAQ (reference sequence). The chain's CDR3 is CASSRDRDEQYF. In nucleotides, the CDR3 is TGTGCCAGCAGCAGGGACAGGGACGAGCAGTACTTC.

The V call is TRBV2, the J call TRBJ2-5; TRBD2 aligns across 16 bases. The V and J ends lost 6 bases and 6 bases, in that order; junction bases with no gene match: 16. This CDR3 comprises 19 residues. Germline V gene data show CDR1 as SNHLY and CDR2 as FYNNEI. The CDR3 DNA reads TGTGCCAGCAGCCTACTGGGACTAGCGGGGGGGGAAAGAGGGAAGACCCAGTACTTC. It encodes CASSLLGLAGGERGKTQYF.

The V call is TRBV5-1, the J call TRBJ2-7, with 9 bases aligning to TRBD1. CDR3 length: 17 residues. Trimming removed 2 bases from V and 0 bases from J; junction bases left unmatched: 9. Germline-derived CDR1 and CDR2 are SGHRS and YFSETQ. The CDR3 sequence is CASSLNTGGLDSYEQYF. The DNA of the CDR3 is TGCGCCAGCAGCTTAAATACAGGGGGCCTTGACTCCTACGAGCAGTACTTC.

The chain employs TRBV30 and TRBJ2-3; D is undetermined. This CDR3 contains 14 residues. Germline assignment: CDR1 GTSNPN and CDR2 SVGIG (reference sequence). Trimming pared 0 bases from V and 2 bases from J, leaving 9 bases between. CDR3 in DNA: TGTGCCTGGAGTGTTGGGCGATCCACAGATACGCAGTATTTT. It specifies CAWSVGRSTDTQYF. The entire variable domain, with the rest obtained from reference TRBV30 and TRBJ2-3, is as follows: SQTIHQWPATLVQPVGSPLSLECTVEGTSNPNLYWYRQAAGRGLQLLFYSVGIGQISSEVPQNLSASRPQDRQFILSSKKLLLSDSGFYLCAWSVGRSTDTQYFGPGTRLTVL.

This clone came up a few times. The chain couples TRBV28 to TRBJ1-2, with TRBD1 matching over 9 bases. The CDR3 consists of 14 residues. V lost 5 bases and J lost 4; bases outside the gene matches: 5. Germline-derived CDR1 and CDR2 are MDHEN and SYDVKM. The CDR3 DNA sequence: TGTGCCAGCAGTCCCCGGACAGGGGTCTATGGCTACACCTTC. It specifies CASSPRTGVYGYTF.

This clone has only one observation. The chain combines TRBV5-1 with TRBJ2-7; TRBD1 is a possible D gene (7 bases). Trimming cost V 4 bases and J 0 bases, with 14 bases left between them. Germline V gene lookup returns CDR1 SGHRS and CDR2 YFSETQ. CDR3 size: 15 residues. CDR3 region: CASSQMQGGSYEQYF. DNA of the CDR3: TGCGCCAGCAGCCAAATGCAGGGGGGCTCCTACGAGCAGTACTTC.

This clone was seen a handful of times. The CDR3: CASSLRRGQVYGYTF. For the CDR3, the DNA is TGTGCCAGCAGCCTTCGCAGGGGGCAGGTCTATGGCTACACCTTC. The chain recombines TRBV28 with TRBJ1-2; 8 bases map to TRBD1. Germline CDR1 reads MDHEN; CDR2 reads SYDVKM. V shed 6 bases and J 4 bases; nucleotides not matched to a gene: 10. The CDR3 is 15 amino acids.

This clone has a single count. This sequence joins TRBV5-1 and TRBJ2-5, with 7 bases fitting TRBD1. The DNA end is more similar to TRBJ2-7, so the J call may be wrong. The V gene's germline CDR1 is SGHRS and CDR2 YFSETQ. This CDR3 region has 15 residues. The DNA of the CDR3 is TGCGCCAGCAGCTTGGGACAGGGAGCGACCTACGAGCAGTACTTC. This sequence encodes CASSLGQGATYEQYF.

This clone was seen once. The genes are TRBV7-6 and TRBJ1-1; D uncertain. The V end was cut by 6 bases, the J end by 0 bases, with 11 bases between. There are 14 residues in the CDR3. From germline, CDR1 is SGHVS and CDR2 FNYEAQ. CDR3 coding DNA: TGTGCCAGCAGTCGGGGAGAGTTGAACACTGAAGCTTTCTTT. Protein: CASSRGELNTEAFF.